One and the same sample provided the 30 T cell receptor beta chains below, sequenced in a study of T cell repertoires in cytomegalovirus infection. TCRdb re-analysed the reads in MiXCR, keeping a single row per CDR3 protein. The repertoire consists of a few hundred thousand distinct CDR3 sequences, with more than 40% occurring once and the leading ten covering around 45%. These receptors lack a known antigen. The sequenced sample was cultured PBMCs, obtained from culture after CMV antigen stimulation. The source is a human donor in good health (CMV status not recorded). Some clones in this sample may be carry-over from other donors' samples.

The chain has TRBV6-1 and TRBJ2-1; D remains ambiguous. From germline, CDR1 is MNHNS and CDR2 SASEGT. Trimming left V 4 bases short and J 0 bases short, with 7 bases between. The CDR3 length is 14 residues. The CDR3 reads CASSAASSYNEQFF. The DNA for the CDR3 is TGTGCCAGCAGTGCGGCGAGCTCCTACAATGAGCAGTTCTTC.

This sequence joins TRBV7-4 and TRBJ2-5; a weak D match, TRBD1 (6 bases). The CDR3 is 14 amino acids. CDR1 is SGHVT, CDR2 SQSDAQ, per germline. Trimming shortened V by 5 bases and J by 5 bases, and 15 bases separated the two germline ends. The CDR3 bases are TGTGCCAGCAGCAAACAGGGAATTTGGGAGACCCAGTACTTC. Encoded protein: CASSKQGIWETQYF.

V gene TRBV4-3 combines with J gene TRBJ2-7, with TRBD2 identical over 10 bases. CDR3 length: 15 amino acids. The J segment lost 0 bases and the V segment lost 3 bases, leaving 2 bases of the junction unmatched. Germline CDR1 and CDR2: LGHNA and YSLEER. The CDR3 is CASSHLAGDSYEQYF. The CDR3 DNA reads as TGCGCCAGCAGCCATCTAGCGGGGGACTCCTACGAGCAGTACTTC.

This clonotype was counted once. The gene calls are TRBV29-1 and TRBJ2-1; TRBD2 agrees at 10 bases. The CDR3 has 14 residues. From germline, CDR1 is SQVTM and CDR2 ANQGSEA. The CDR3 DNA follows: TGCAGTTTAGAGCGGGAGGGGTCCTACAATGAGCAGTTCTTC. Encoded protein: CSLEREGSYNEQFF.

This clonotype occurred a few times. The rearrangement joins TRBV7-6 to TRBJ2-7; 7 bases are a match to TRBD1. V shed 1 base and J 1 base; nucleotides not matched to a gene: 4. The CDR3 runs to 15 residues. Germline V CDR1 and CDR2: SGHVS, FNYEAQ. The CDR3 protein is CASSLGQGLSYEQYF. For the CDR3, the DNA is TGTGCCAGCAGCTTAGGACAGGGCCTTTCCTACGAGCAGTACTTC.

This sequence joins TRBV28 and TRBJ1-2, with no clear D. V was cut by 7 bases and J by 8 bases, with 17 bases left in between. The CDR3 is 13 amino acids. Per germline, CDR1 MDHEN and CDR2 SYDVKM. CDR3 loop: CASIIPASGGYTF. The CDR3 nucleotides read TGTGCCAGCATCATCCCCGCGAGTGGAGGCTACACCTTC.

The gene calls are TRBV19 and TRBJ1-4, with TRBD1 matching over 10 bases. The CDR3 contains 13 residues. The germline gives CDR1 LNHDA, CDR2 SQIVND (reference sequence). V was pared by 10 bases and J by 8 bases, with 7 bases of the junction left unmatched. The CDR3 loop reads CATRGQGIEKLFF. The CDR3 DNA is TGTGCCACCCGGGGACAGGGGATAGAAAAACTGTTTTTT.

This chain connects TRBV6-2 or TRBV6-3 to TRBJ2-3, with 10 nucleotides matching TRBD2. This CDR3 is built from 16 residues. Germline V gene data show CDR1 as MNHEY and CDR2 as SVGEGT. Trimming removed 2 bases from V and 0 bases from J; junction bases left unmatched: 2. The CDR3 bases are TGTGCCAGCAGTTACCGGACTAGCGGTAGCACAGATACGCAGTATTTT. Its translation: CASSYRTSGSTDTQYF.

This chain connects TRBV19 to TRBJ1-5; unclear D gene. V gave up 3 bases and J gave up 4 bases, with 19 bases separating them. The CDR3 length is 17 residues. Germline V lookup: CDR1 LNHDA, CDR2 SQIVND (reference sequence). CDR3 nucleotide sequence: TGTGCCAGTAGTATTAGCGACAATCTGAGACAAAATCAGCCCCAGCATTTT. It yields the protein CASSISDNLRQNQPQHF.

J is TRBJ2-1 and V is TRBV19; 8 bases map to TRBD1. From germline, CDR1 is LNHDA and CDR2 SQIVND (reference sequence). The CDR3 extends over 13 amino acids. V was pared by 8 bases and J by 5 bases, with 5 bases of the junction left unmatched. The CDR3 spells CASARTGNNEQFF. As DNA, the CDR3 is TGTGCCAGTGCCCGGACAGGGAACAATGAGCAGTTCTTC.

This clonotype occurred a few times. V is TRBV7-3 and J is TRBJ1-1, with D maybe TRBD1 (6 bases). Germline V gene data show CDR1 as SGHTA and CDR2 as FQGTGA. Trimming left V 0 bases short and J 7 bases short, with 12 bases between. There are 14 residues in the CDR3. Here the CDR3 reads CASSLTFETGEAFF. In DNA form, the CDR3 reads TGTGCCAGCAGCTTAACATTCGAGACAGGTGAAGCTTTCTTT. Together with reference TRBV7-3 and TRBJ1-1, the CDR3 gives the full variable domain: GAGVSQTPSNKVTEKGKYVELRCDPISGHTALYWYRQSLGQGPEFLIYFQGTGAADDSGLPNDRFFAVRPEGSVSTLKIQRTERGDSAVYLCASSLTFETGEAFFGQGTRLTVV.

This chain uses TRBV9 with TRBJ2-5, with 8 bases fitting TRBD2. CDR1 SGDLS and CDR2 YYNGEE come from the germline V gene. With V trimmed by 3 bases and J by 2 bases, 6 bases remained unmatched. This CDR3 is built from 15 residues. DNA for the CDR3: TGTGCCAGCAGCGCGACCGGGACTAGGCAAGAGACCCAGTACTTC. It codes for CASSATGTRQETQYF.

The V call is TRBV27, the J call TRBJ2-1; 8 bases fit TRBD2. J lost 0 bases, V lost 4 bases, and 2 bases had no gene match. This CDR3 region has 15 residues. From germline, CDR1 is MNHEY and CDR2 SMNVEV (reference sequence). The CDR3 sequence: CASSSGTSSYNEQFF. As DNA, the CDR3 is TGTGCCAGCAGTTCCGGGACTAGCTCCTACAATGAGCAGTTCTTC.

This clonotype has only a few counts. This CDR3 reads CASSLATGVYEQYF. CDR3 DNA: TGTGCCAGCAGCTTAGCTACAGGGGTCTACGAGCAGTACTTC. J is TRBJ2-7 and V is TRBV11-2; 7 bases map to TRBD1. The V segment lost 1 base and the J segment 3 bases; nucleotides outside the gene matches: 3. In germline, CDR1 is SGHAT, CDR2 FQNNGV. CDR3 length: 14 residues.

This chain uses TRBV7-2 with TRBJ2-5, with D perhaps being TRBD1 or TRBD2 (5 bases each). Germline loops: CDR1 SGHTA, CDR2 FQGNSA. Trimming shortened V by 5 bases and J by 3 bases, and 19 bases separated the two germline ends. This CDR3 contains 16 residues. For the CDR3, the DNA is TGTGCCAGCAGCGAGGGGACGGGCGCTACTAAAGAGACCCAGTACTTC. Its translation is CASSEGTGATKETQYF.

This clonotype has more than one count but fewer than ten. V usage is TRBV6-1 and J usage is TRBJ2-2, with D possibly being TRBD1 or TRBD2 (7 bases each). The CDR3 has 15 amino acids. Germline CDR1 is MNHNS and CDR2 is SASEGT. The V end lost 6 bases, the J end lost 4 bases, and 15 bases lay between the germline ends. CDR3 sequence reads: CASSSQGGTTGELFF. For the CDR3, the DNA is TGTGCCAGCAGCTCCCAGGGGGGGACCACCGGGGAGCTGTTTTTT.

The genes are TRBV10-3 and TRBJ2-1; 10 bases fit TRBD2. The CDR3 sequence is 14 residues long. Germline trimming cut 0 bases from V and 9 bases from J; bases unmatched to any gene: 2. Germline V lookup: CDR1 ENHRY, CDR2 SYGVKD. For the CDR3, the DNA is TGTGCCATCAGTGAGTCCCAGCGGGGGGGTGAGCAGTTCTTC. Translation: CAISESQRGGEQFF.

This clonotype was counted only a few times. The chain is built from TRBV27 and TRBJ1-2; 9 bases map to TRBD1. Trimming cost V 8 bases and J 4 bases; bases outside gene matches: 5. Germline CDR1 is MNHEY and CDR2 is SMNVEV (reference sequence). The CDR3 runs 13 residues. Written as DNA, the CDR3 is TGTGCCAGCCGACAGGGGGAAGGCTATGGCTACACCTTC. Translation: CASRQGEGYGYTF.

The chain is built from TRBV7-2 and TRBJ1-2, with TRBD1 matching over 11 bases. CDR1 SGHTA and CDR2 FQGNSA come from the germline V gene. V was clipped by 1 base and J by 7 bases; unmatched bases: 8. CDR3 length: 16 amino acids. This CDR3 reads CASSLGGGTGGFGYTF. CDR3 coding DNA: TGTGCCAGCAGCTTAGGCGGGGGGACAGGGGGATTTGGCTACACCTTC.

V gene TRBV7-4 combines with J gene TRBJ2-1; the match to TRBD2 covers 11 bases. CDR1 and CDR2 (germline): SGHVT, SQSDAQ. V was clipped by 0 bases and J by 5 bases; unmatched bases: 3. CDR3 length: 16 residues. The CDR3 coding sequence is TGTGCCAGCAGCTTAGCTAGCGGGAGGGGTAACAATGAGCAGTTCTTC. Amino acid sequence: CASSLASGRGNNEQFF.

The chain recombines TRBV7-2 with TRBJ2-5; 14 bases agree with TRBD2. In germline, CDR1 is SGHTA, CDR2 FQGNSA. The CDR3 extends over 16 amino acids. The J segment lost 5 bases and the V segment lost 6 bases, leaving 8 bases of the junction unmatched. The CDR3 reads CASRLTSGGAWETQYF. CDR3 nucleotide sequence: TGTGCCAGCAGGCTGACTAGCGGGGGGGCGTGGGAGACCCAGTACTTC.

This CDR3 is CASSPPGSEQFF. The CDR3 DNA reads as TGTGCCAGCAGCCCCCCCGGAAGTGAGCAGTTCTTC. The chain is built from TRBV7-2 and TRBJ2-1; D call uncertain. Per the germline V gene, CDR1 is SGHTA and CDR2 is FQGNSA. This CDR3 comprises 12 residues. Between the trimmed V and J ends, which lost 5 bases and 9 bases, there was a span of 11 bases.

The chain carries TRBV7-2 and TRBJ2-7, with D hard to call. Trimming left V 1 base short and J 3 bases short, with 13 bases between. Germline V lookup: CDR1 SGHTA, CDR2 FQGNSA. The CDR3 is 15 amino acids. DNA of the CDR3: TGTGCCAGCAGCTTAGGAGACGCGAAGAACTACGAGCAGTACTTC. Translating gives CASSLGDAKNYEQYF. Full variable domain (missing parts from reference TRBV7-2 and TRBJ2-7): GAGVSQSPSNKVTEKGKDVELRCDPISGHTALYWYRQSLGQGLEFLIYFQGNSAPDKSGLPSDRFSAERTGGSVSTLTIQRTQQEDSAVYLCASSLGDAKNYEQYFGPGTRLTVT.

The chain uses TRBV5-1 and TRBJ2-1, with D possibly being TRBD1 or TRBD2 (5 bases each). The CDR3 contains 14 residues. CDR1 is SGHRS and CDR2 is YFSETQ in the germline V gene. Trimming cost V 4 bases and J 8 bases, with 16 bases left between them. The DNA of the CDR3 is TGCGCCAGCAGCCTGACCGGGACGAACCATGAGCAGTTCTTC. The encoded protein is CASSLTGTNHEQFF.

The chain couples TRBV4-3 to TRBJ2-1, with 7 bases aligning to TRBD2. The CDR3 covers 16 residues. Germline CDR1 LGHNA, CDR2 YSLEER. With V trimmed by 0 bases and J by 2 bases, 4 bases remained unmatched. In DNA, the CDR3 is TGCGCCAGCAGCCAAGAAGGCGGGAGTCCCTACAATGAGCAGTTCTTC. Its protein product is CASSQEGGSPYNEQFF.

This clonotype was observed a single time. The chain employs TRBV11-2 and TRBJ2-3; 8 nucleotides match TRBD2. Germline CDR1 is SGHAT and CDR2 is FQNNGV. CDR3 length: 15 amino acids. The V and J ends lost 2 bases and 4 bases, in that order; junction bases with no gene match: 5. The CDR3 reads CASSLRGGIADTQYF. CDR3 coding DNA: TGTGCCAGCAGCTTACGGGGGGGCATAGCAGATACGCAGTATTTT.

The genes are TRBV28 and TRBJ2-7, with 9 bases aligning to TRBD1. V was clipped by 5 bases and J by 5 bases; unmatched bases: 10. This CDR3 has 15 amino acids. Germline lookup yields CDR1 MDHEN and CDR2 SYDVKM. CDR3 nucleotide sequence: TGTGCCAGCAGTCAACCCGGGACAGGGTTTGACGAGCAGTACTTC. Translated: CASSQPGTGFDEQYF.

The rearrangement uses TRBV7-2 and TRBJ2-1; tentative D call: TRBD2 (7 bases). CDR3 length: 17 amino acids. Germline CDR1 SGHTA, CDR2 FQGNSA. With 0 bases removed from V and 2 bases from J, the gap between germline ends came to 14 bases. The CDR3 protein is CASSLALWRGPYNEQFF. The DNA for the CDR3 is TGTGCCAGCAGCTTAGCGCTCTGGCGGGGGCCCTACAATGAGCAGTTCTTC.

The rearrangement links TRBV10-3 to TRBJ2-1; D is perhaps TRBD1 or TRBD2 (5 bases each). This CDR3 is 15 amino acids long. Germline CDR1 is ENHRY and CDR2 is SYGVKD. V lost 10 bases and J 6 bases, leaving 22 bases between the germline ends. This chain's CDR3 is CASEAGIGAFNEQFF. The CDR3 coding sequence is TGTGCCAGCGAAGCCGGGATAGGGGCCTTCAATGAGCAGTTCTTC.

The table lists this clonotype with a few counts. J is TRBJ2-3 and V is TRBV7-9; D is undetermined. Germline V CDR1 and CDR2: SEHNR, FQNEAQ (reference sequence). V was shortened by 1 base and J by 0 bases, with 5 bases between the two germline ends. This CDR3 has 14 residues. This CDR3 is CASSLGYSTDTQYF. CDR3 nucleotide sequence: TGTGCCAGCAGCTTAGGCTATAGCACAGATACGCAGTATTTT.